The rows below give T cell receptor beta chains drawn from one sample of a study of OX40 agonist ivuxolimab in advanced cancers. TCRdb's table, derived via immunoSEQ multiplex PCR, lists solely in-frame clones and lacks some. The sample has some 45,000 clones, about 89% seen once. Here the sequenced sample was CD4+ or CD8+ T cells sorted from blood, taken in a trial of the OX40 agonist ivuxolimab. The receptor source for this set is an adult with an advanced solid tumor such as melanoma, head and neck, liver or kidney cancer. Each CDR3 is given with its conserved first and last residue. Fields, in order: D gene, J gene, clone size, V gene, CDR3 DNA, CDR3 protein. A D gene is named only where the DNA matches it firmly. Clone size is stated in some rows and not others, as once, few, many or a class when expanded.

d_call: TRBD1; j_call: TRBJ2-3; clone_size: NA; v_call: TRBV12-5; cdr3_nt: TGTGCTAGTGGTCCGGGTACAGGGGCAGATACGCAGTATTTT; cdr3_aa: CASGPGTGADTQYF
d_call: NA; j_call: TRBJ2-7; clone_size: NA; v_call: TRBV6-1; cdr3_nt: TGTGCCAGCAGTGTGGTCAGCTACGAGCAGTACTTC; cdr3_aa: CASSVVSYEQYF
d_call: NA; j_call: TRBJ2-7; clone_size: NA; v_call: TRBV29-1; cdr3_nt: TGCAGCGTTATCACCGGGTTTTTTCCTTACGAGCAGTACTTC; cdr3_aa: CSVITGFFPYEQYF
d_call: TRBD1; j_call: TRBJ1-3; clone_size: NA; v_call: TRBV11-2; cdr3_nt: TGTGCCAGCAGGACTAGACAGGGACACTCTGGAAACACCATATATTTT; cdr3_aa: CASRTRQGHSGNTIYF
d_call: NA; j_call: TRBJ2-3; clone_size: NA; v_call: TRBV27; cdr3_nt: TGTGCCAGCGCATGGCCCGACAGTTCGGATACGCAGTATTTT; cdr3_aa: CASAWPDSSDTQYF
d_call: NA; j_call: TRBJ2-7; clone_size: few; v_call: TRBV13; cdr3_nt: TGTGCCAGCAGCTTAGAGTTCCGGGGGAGCTCCTACGAGCAGTACTTC; cdr3_aa: CASSLEFRGSSYEQYF
d_call: TRBD2; j_call: TRBJ2-1; clone_size: NA; v_call: TRBV7-8; cdr3_nt: TGTGCCGTAGCGGGGGGGGCCATCTATGAGCAGTTCTTC; cdr3_aa: CAVAGGAIYEQFF
d_call: TRBD2; j_call: TRBJ2-1; clone_size: once; v_call: TRBV11-2; cdr3_nt: TGTGCCAGCAGCCTGGGGGCGGGGGGTGAGCAGTTCTTC; cdr3_aa: CASSLGAGGEQFF
d_call: TRBD2; j_call: TRBJ2-7; clone_size: NA; v_call: TRBV27; cdr3_nt: TGTGCCAGTAGGGCGGGAGGAAGCGGCGCCTACGAGCAGTACTTC; cdr3_aa: CASRAGGSGAYEQYF
d_call: NA; j_call: TRBJ2-2; clone_size: NA; v_call: TRBV19; cdr3_nt: TGTGCCAGTAGCCCGATATTCACCGGGGAGCTGTTTTTT; cdr3_aa: CASSPIFTGELFF
d_call: NA; j_call: TRBJ1-1; clone_size: NA; v_call: TRBV6-1; cdr3_nt: TGTGCCAGCAGTGATTGGGGGGACTACACTGAAGCTTTCTTT; cdr3_aa: CASSDWGDYTEAFF
d_call: NA; j_call: TRBJ2-7; clone_size: few; v_call: TRBV7-3; cdr3_nt: TGTGCCAGCAGCTTGGCAGGGAGCTACGAGCAGTACTTC; cdr3_aa: CASSLAGSYEQYF
d_call: TRBD1; j_call: TRBJ1-6; clone_size: few; v_call: TRBV10-3; cdr3_nt: TGTGCCATCAGAGGACAGGACAATTCACCCCTCCACTTT; cdr3_aa: CAIRGQDNSPLHF
d_call: NA; j_call: TRBJ2-2; clone_size: few; v_call: TRBV19; cdr3_nt: TGTGCCAGTAGTATAGGCCGTGTGGAGCTGTTTTTT; cdr3_aa: CASSIGRVELFF
d_call: NA; j_call: TRBJ1-2; clone_size: NA; v_call: TRBV11-2; cdr3_nt: TGTGCCAGCAGCTTAGAGGCGCCTAACTATGGCTACACCTTC; cdr3_aa: CASSLEAPNYGYTF
d_call: NA; j_call: TRBJ1-1; clone_size: NA; v_call: TRBV19; cdr3_nt: TGTGCCAGTAGTGTGGCCCCCTGGACTGAAGCTTTCTTT; cdr3_aa: CASSVAPWTEAFF
d_call: TRBD1; j_call: TRBJ2-5; clone_size: once; v_call: TRBV7-9; cdr3_nt: TGTGCCAGCAGCGCCGGGACAGAGCCTCGGGGGACCCAGTACTTC; cdr3_aa: CASSAGTEPRGTQYF
d_call: NA; j_call: TRBJ1-2; clone_size: NA; v_call: TRBV7-9; cdr3_nt: TGTGCCAGCAGCCTATTGACAGCTAACTATGGCTACACCTTC; cdr3_aa: CASSLLTANYGYTF
d_call: NA; j_call: TRBJ2-7; clone_size: NA; v_call: TRBV14; cdr3_nt: TGTGCCAGCAGCCCCGGGACTTCCTACGAGCAGTACTTC; cdr3_aa: CASSPGTSYEQYF
d_call: NA; j_call: TRBJ2-1; clone_size: NA; v_call: TRBV6-6; cdr3_nt: TGTGCCAGCAGCCCCGGTGGGAATGAGCAGTTCTTC; cdr3_aa: CASSPGGNEQFF
d_call: NA; j_call: TRBJ1-1; clone_size: NA; v_call: TRBV11-2; cdr3_nt: TGTGCCAGCAGTTCCGGGACAGAAGCTTTCTTT; cdr3_aa: CASSSGTEAFF
d_call: NA; j_call: TRBJ1-3; clone_size: NA; v_call: TRBV9; cdr3_nt: TGTGCCAGCAGCGTAGCAATTGGCAGTGAGTCCGGAAACACCATATATTTT; cdr3_aa: CASSVAIGSESGNTIYF
d_call: NA; j_call: TRBJ2-3; clone_size: NA; v_call: TRBV28; cdr3_nt: TGTGCCAGCAGTTTACGTTCGAACACAGATACGCAGTATTTT; cdr3_aa: CASSLRSNTDTQYF
d_call: TRBD1; j_call: TRBJ1-1; clone_size: medium-sized; v_call: TRBV11-1; cdr3_nt: TGTGCCAGCAGCCCCACAGGGGCCACTGAAGCTTTCTTT; cdr3_aa: CASSPTGATEAFF
d_call: TRBD2; j_call: TRBJ2-2; clone_size: NA; v_call: TRBV15; cdr3_nt: TGTGCCACCAGCAGCGGGACTAGCAACACCGGGGAGCTGTTTTTT; cdr3_aa: CATSSGTSNTGELFF
d_call: TRBD1; j_call: TRBJ2-7; clone_size: NA; v_call: TRBV4-1; cdr3_nt: TGCGCCAGCAGCCCCTGGGACAGGGGGTACGAGCAGTACTTC; cdr3_aa: CASSPWDRGYEQYF
d_call: NA; j_call: TRBJ2-7; clone_size: NA; v_call: TRBV6-5; cdr3_nt: TGTGCCAGCGAGACTTGGGGTGGCGCCTACGAGCAGTACTTC; cdr3_aa: CASETWGGAYEQYF
d_call: NA; j_call: TRBJ1-1; clone_size: medium-sized; v_call: TRBV2; cdr3_nt: TGTGCCAGCAGTTGGGACACCTTGAACACTGAAGCTTTCTTT; cdr3_aa: CASSWDTLNTEAFF
d_call: NA; j_call: TRBJ1-5; clone_size: once; v_call: TRBV27; cdr3_nt: TGTGCCAGCAGTTCCTCCCCCCGGGTTGGTTGGCAGCCCCAGCATTTT; cdr3_aa: CASSSSPRVGWQPQHF
d_call: NA; j_call: TRBJ1-5; clone_size: NA; v_call: TRBV7-8; cdr3_nt: TGTGCCAGCACCCCAGGGGCCTGGAGCAATCAGCCCCAGCATTTT; cdr3_aa: CASTPGAWSNQPQHF
d_call: NA; j_call: TRBJ2-7; clone_size: NA; v_call: TRBV6-6; cdr3_nt: TGTGCCAGCAGTTACCCCTACCACCCCTACGAGCAGTACTTC; cdr3_aa: CASSYPYHPYEQYF
d_call: NA; j_call: TRBJ1-1; clone_size: NA; v_call: TRBV4-1; cdr3_nt: TGCGCCAGCAGCCAGGGACTCGCGACTGAAGCTTTCTTT; cdr3_aa: CASSQGLATEAFF
d_call: TRBD1; j_call: TRBJ2-7; clone_size: NA; v_call: TRBV18; cdr3_nt: TGTGCCAGCTCGCAAAGGACAGGGAGTCTGTACGAGCAGTACTTC; cdr3_aa: CASSQRTGSLYEQYF
d_call: TRBD1; j_call: TRBJ1-1; clone_size: NA; v_call: TRBV18; cdr3_nt: TGTGCCAGCTCACCGAAAGACAGGGGCATGAACACTGAAGCTTTCTTT; cdr3_aa: CASSPKDRGMNTEAFF
d_call: NA; j_call: TRBJ1-1; clone_size: medium-sized; v_call: TRBV5-1; cdr3_nt: TGCGCCAGCAGCTTGTACAGGCCAGGGACTGAAGCTTTCTTT; cdr3_aa: CASSLYRPGTEAFF